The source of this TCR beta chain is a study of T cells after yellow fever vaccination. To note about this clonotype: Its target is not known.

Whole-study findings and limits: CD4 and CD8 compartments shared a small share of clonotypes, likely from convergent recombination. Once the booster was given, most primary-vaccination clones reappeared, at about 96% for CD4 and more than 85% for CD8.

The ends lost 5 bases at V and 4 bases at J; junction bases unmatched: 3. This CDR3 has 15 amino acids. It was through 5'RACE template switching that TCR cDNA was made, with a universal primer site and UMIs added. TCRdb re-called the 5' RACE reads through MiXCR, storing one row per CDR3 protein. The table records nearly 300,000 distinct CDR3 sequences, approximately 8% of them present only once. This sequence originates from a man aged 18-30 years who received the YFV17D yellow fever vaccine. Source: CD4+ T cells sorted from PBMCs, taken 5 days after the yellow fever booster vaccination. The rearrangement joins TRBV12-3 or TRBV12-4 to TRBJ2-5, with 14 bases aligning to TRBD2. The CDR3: CASSEGTSGGETQYF. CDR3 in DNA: TGTGCCAGCAGTGAAGGGACTAGCGGGGGAGAGACCCAGTACTTC.